What follows describes a single T cell receptor beta chain. Germline CDR1 SGDLS, CDR2 YYNGEE. This CDR3 is 20 amino acids long. After removal of 0 bases from V and 1 base from J, the junction contained 12 bases not matched to a gene. This sample is drawn from a study of identical twins. One entry per CDR3 protein, called by TCRdb with MiXCR from the 5' RACE reads. The repertoire holds 690,000 or so distinct CDR3 sequences, with over 5% as singletons. The V call is TRBV9, the J call TRBJ2-2; 10 positions agree with TRBD2. The TCR was taken from a man younger than 30 in good health. What was sequenced was naive T cells sorted from blood. The CDR3 nucleotides are TGTGCCAGCAGCGTAGGCCTAGCGGGAGAGGTTATAGTGAACACCGGGGAGCTGTTTTTT. It translates to CASSVGLAGEVIVNTGELFF.